This is a list of T cell receptor beta chains from one sample in a study of early T cells in non-severe SARS-CoV-2 infection. TCRdb used MiXCR to reprocess the 5' RACE reads, holding one entry per CDR3 protein. The sample lists tens of thousands of distinct CDR3 sequences; about 8% were seen once. This material consisted of whole blood, taken at baseline. The receptors here all came from an adult who was a healthcare worker with PCR-confirmed SARS-CoV-2 infection or an uninfected control (not recorded which). The CDR3 runs from the conserved cysteine through the conserved F or W. Each record gives: J gene, V gene, D gene, clone size, CDR3 protein, CDR3 DNA. D genes are given only for firm matches. Where a row states a size, it is once, few, many or the class of an expanded clone; other rows omit it.

J gene: TRBJ2-3
V gene: TRBV27
D gene: .
clone size: many
CDR3 protein: CASSLSLDTSTDTQYF
CDR3 DNA: TGTGCCAGCAGTTTATCTCTCGACACTAGCACAGATACGCAGTATTTT

J gene: TRBJ2-5
V gene: TRBV27
D gene: .
clone size: .
CDR3 protein: CASRGSGETQYF
CDR3 DNA: TGTGCCAGCAGGGGTTCGGGGGAGACCCAGTACTTC

J gene: TRBJ1-5
V gene: TRBV5-6
D gene: .
clone size: .
CDR3 protein: CASSLRAGQLAGNQPQHF
CDR3 DNA: TGTGCCAGCAGCTTGAGGGCAGGGCAATTGGCGGGCAATCAGCCCCAGCATTTT

J gene: TRBJ2-2
V gene: TRBV12-3/TRBV12-4
D gene: .
clone size: .
CDR3 protein: CASSFSRNTGELFF
CDR3 DNA: TGTGCCAGCAGTTTTTCCAGGAACACCGGGGAGCTGTTTTTT

J gene: TRBJ2-1
V gene: TRBV4-1
D gene: TRBD2
clone size: many
CDR3 protein: CASSQLLREWNNEQFF
CDR3 DNA: TGCGCCAGCAGCCAACTTTTGCGGGAGTGGAACAATGAGCAGTTCTTC

J gene: TRBJ1-5
V gene: TRBV27
D gene: .
clone size: .
CDR3 protein: CASSVKYEQPQHF
CDR3 DNA: TGTGCCAGCAGTGTAAAATATGAGCAGCCCCAGCATTTT

J gene: TRBJ1-5
V gene: TRBV2
D gene: .
clone size: many
CDR3 protein: CASSDNWGNQPQHF
CDR3 DNA: TGTGCCAGCAGTGATAACTGGGGGAATCAGCCCCAGCATTTT

J gene: TRBJ2-1
V gene: TRBV25-1
D gene: TRBD2
clone size: many
CDR3 protein: CASSDASAGASYNEQFF
CDR3 DNA: TGTGCCAGCAGTGACGCATCAGCGGGAGCGTCCTACAATGAGCAGTTCTTC

J gene: TRBJ2-1
V gene: TRBV4-2
D gene: TRBD1
clone size: many
CDR3 protein: CASSQETGGSYNEQFF
CDR3 DNA: TGTGCCAGCAGCCAGGAAACAGGGGGTTCTTACAATGAGCAGTTCTTC

J gene: TRBJ2-2
V gene: TRBV7-8
D gene: .
clone size: many
CDR3 protein: CATRRGRSGELFF
CDR3 DNA: TGTGCCACTCGTAGAGGGAGATCCGGGGAGCTGTTTTTT

J gene: TRBJ2-5
V gene: TRBV30
D gene: TRBD2
clone size: .
CDR3 protein: CAWSENPGLAGSNF
CDR3 DNA: TGTGCCTGGAGTGAGAACCCGGGACTAGCGGGATCGAATTTC

J gene: TRBJ2-4
V gene: TRBV28
D gene: .
clone size: many
CDR3 protein: CASSLSRGKNIQYF
CDR3 DNA: TGTGCCAGCAGTTTATCGCGGGGCAAAAACATTCAGTACTTC

J gene: TRBJ2-5
V gene: TRBV3-1
D gene: .
clone size: few
CDR3 protein: CASMRGGETQYF
CDR3 DNA: TGTGCCAGCATGAGAGGAGGAGAGACCCAGTACTTC

J gene: TRBJ2-1
V gene: TRBV7-6
D gene: TRBD1
clone size: few
CDR3 protein: CASSRDRGAPSEQFF
CDR3 DNA: TGTGCCAGCAGCCGGGACAGGGGTGCTCCGAGTGAGCAGTTCTTC

J gene: TRBJ1-5
V gene: TRBV20-1
D gene: TRBD1
clone size: many
CDR3 protein: CSVGDQGARQPQHF
CDR3 DNA: TGCAGTGTAGGGGACCAGGGGGCGAGGCAGCCCCAGCATTTT

J gene: TRBJ2-7
V gene: TRBV2
D gene: .
clone size: many
CDR3 protein: CASSALSEPISYEQYF
CDR3 DNA: TGTGCCAGCAGTGCTCTTAGCGAGCCAATCTCCTACGAGCAGTACTTC

J gene: TRBJ2-7
V gene: TRBV20-1
D gene: TRBD1
clone size: .
CDR3 protein: CSASIRDRLTYEQYF
CDR3 DNA: TGCAGTGCTAGTATCCGGGACAGACTCACCTACGAGCAGTACTTC

J gene: TRBJ2-1
V gene: TRBV12-3/TRBV12-4
D gene: .
clone size: .
CDR3 protein: CASSLAGASKQFF
CDR3 DNA: TGTGCCAGCAGTTTAGCAGGGGCCTCTAAGCAGTTCTTC

J gene: TRBJ2-7
V gene: TRBV5-4
D gene: .
clone size: few
CDR3 protein: CASRLDGYEQYF
CDR3 DNA: TGTGCCAGCAGATTGGACGGTTACGAGCAGTACTTC

J gene: TRBJ2-2
V gene: TRBV12-3/TRBV12-4
D gene: .
clone size: few
CDR3 protein: CASSLFPENTGELFF
CDR3 DNA: TGTGCCAGCAGTTTATTTCCAGAGAACACCGGGGAGCTGTTTTTT

J gene: TRBJ2-1
V gene: TRBV20-1
D gene: TRBD2
clone size: many
CDR3 protein: CSAREQGLASIGAYNEQFF
CDR3 DNA: TGCAGTGCTAGAGAGCAGGGACTAGCATCTATCGGAGCCTACAATGAGCAGTTCTTC

J gene: TRBJ2-5
V gene: TRBV5-6
D gene: .
clone size: .
CDR3 protein: CASSWIDQGPQETQYF
CDR3 DNA: TGTGCCAGCAGCTGGATTGATCAGGGGCCCCAAGAGACCCAGTACTTC

J gene: TRBJ2-2
V gene: TRBV6-5
D gene: TRBD1
clone size: many
CDR3 protein: CASSYVGQGAAGELFF
CDR3 DNA: TGTGCCAGCAGTTACGTGGGGCAGGGGGCGGCCGGGGAGCTGTTTTTT

J gene: TRBJ2-7
V gene: TRBV6-6
D gene: TRBD2
clone size: many
CDR3 protein: CASSLAGMPVSSYEQYF
CDR3 DNA: TGTGCCAGCAGTTTAGCGGGCATGCCCGTAAGCTCCTACGAGCAGTACTTC

J gene: TRBJ2-1
V gene: TRBV7-9
D gene: TRBD1
clone size: .
CDR3 protein: CASTRQGRNEQFF
CDR3 DNA: TGTGCCAGCACAAGACAGGGGCGCAATGAGCAGTTCTTC

J gene: TRBJ2-1
V gene: TRBV28
D gene: TRBD2
clone size: many
CDR3 protein: CASRFTGTSGRNEQFF
CDR3 DNA: TGTGCCAGCAGATTCACCGGGACTAGCGGGAGAAATGAGCAGTTCTTC

J gene: TRBJ1-3
V gene: TRBV25-1
D gene: .
clone size: many
CDR3 protein: CASSESRSSGNTIYF
CDR3 DNA: TGTGCCAGCAGTGAATCTCGGTCCTCTGGAAACACCATATATTTT

J gene: TRBJ2-7
V gene: TRBV28
D gene: TRBD1
clone size: few
CDR3 protein: CASRGQGSSYEQYF
CDR3 DNA: TGTGCCAGCAGGGGACAGGGGAGCTCCTACGAGCAGTACTTC

J gene: TRBJ2-7
V gene: TRBV28
D gene: TRBD1
clone size: many
CDR3 protein: CASRGGQVLASYEQYF
CDR3 DNA: TGTGCCAGCAGGGGGGGACAGGTCCTCGCCTCCTACGAGCAGTACTTC

J gene: TRBJ2-5
V gene: TRBV6-1
D gene: .
clone size: many
CDR3 protein: CASAGQGRMQETQYF
CDR3 DNA: TGTGCCAGCGCAGGTCAGGGACGTATGCAAGAGACCCAGTACTTC

J gene: TRBJ2-4
V gene: TRBV7-2
D gene: .
clone size: few
CDR3 protein: CASSFRDHKNIQYF
CDR3 DNA: TGTGCCAGCAGCTTCCGGGACCACAAAAACATTCAGTACTTC

J gene: TRBJ1-5
V gene: TRBV6-2/TRBV6-3
D gene: TRBD1
clone size: few
CDR3 protein: CASSRQGLSNQPQHF
CDR3 DNA: TGTGCCAGCAGTCGACAGGGGTTAAGCAATCAGCCCCAGCATTTT

J gene: TRBJ1-1
V gene: TRBV10-2
D gene: .
clone size: few
CDR3 protein: CASSDLTEAFF
CDR3 DNA: TGCGCCAGCAGCGATCTCACTGAAGCTTTCTTT

J gene: TRBJ2-1
V gene: TRBV7-2
D gene: TRBD2
clone size: many
CDR3 protein: CASSGRNEQFF
CDR3 DNA: TGTGCCAGCTCCGGGAGGAATGAGCAGTTCTTC

J gene: TRBJ1-5
V gene: TRBV12-3/TRBV12-4
D gene: .
clone size: many
CDR3 protein: CASSFGVGIGNQPQHF
CDR3 DNA: TGTGCCAGCAGTTTCGGGGTGGGGATCGGCAATCAGCCCCAGCATTTT

J gene: TRBJ2-2
V gene: TRBV5-4
D gene: .
clone size: many
CDR3 protein: CASSLFGAARNTGELFF
CDR3 DNA: TGTGCCAGCAGCTTATTCGGAGCGGCGCGAAACACCGGGGAGCTGTTTTTT

J gene: TRBJ1-5
V gene: TRBV7-9
D gene: .
clone size: few
CDR3 protein: CASSPGDSNQPQHF
CDR3 DNA: TGTGCCAGCAGCCCAGGGGATAGCAATCAGCCCCAGCATTTT

J gene: TRBJ2-3
V gene: TRBV27
D gene: .
clone size: few
CDR3 protein: CASSLVGLVLDTQYF
CDR3 DNA: TGTGCCAGCAGTTTGGTAGGACTTGTTTTAGATACGCAGTATTTT

J gene: TRBJ1-2
V gene: TRBV7-9
D gene: .
clone size: .
CDR3 protein: CASSFVGTNYGYTF
CDR3 DNA: TGTGCCAGCAGCTTCGTAGGAACCAACTATGGCTACACCTTC

J gene: TRBJ2-1
V gene: TRBV30
D gene: .
clone size: .
CDR3 protein: CAWSVGGYYNEQFF
CDR3 DNA: TGTGCCTGGAGTGTAGGAGGGTACTACAATGAGCAGTTCTTC

J gene: TRBJ1-4
V gene: TRBV30
D gene: TRBD1
clone size: .
CDR3 protein: CAWKPGTGVAKLFF
CDR3 DNA: TGTGCCTGGAAACCCGGGACAGGGGTGGCGAAACTGTTTTTT

J gene: TRBJ2-5
V gene: TRBV5-1
D gene: .
clone size: .
CDR3 protein: CASSLVVTGQETQYF
CDR3 DNA: TGCGCCAGCAGCTTGGTTGTAACGGGACAAGAGACCCAGTACTTC

J gene: TRBJ2-1
V gene: TRBV7-2
D gene: .
clone size: few
CDR3 protein: CASSLKFSPRGNEQFF
CDR3 DNA: TGTGCCAGCAGCTTAAAATTTAGCCCGAGGGGCAATGAGCAGTTCTTC

J gene: TRBJ2-1
V gene: TRBV7-2
D gene: .
clone size: few
CDR3 protein: CASRPRGTVASSYNEQFF
CDR3 DNA: TGTGCCAGCAGGCCTCGTGGGACTGTCGCCAGCTCCTACAATGAGCAGTTCTTC

J gene: TRBJ2-7
V gene: TRBV19
D gene: TRBD2
clone size: .
CDR3 protein: CASTDSGRPYEQYF
CDR3 DNA: TGTGCCAGTACCGACAGCGGGAGGCCCTACGAGCAGTACTTC

J gene: TRBJ1-1
V gene: TRBV10-2
D gene: .
clone size: few
CDR3 protein: CASSESPGGAFF
CDR3 DNA: TGCGCCAGCAGTGAGTCGCCAGGAGGAGCTTTCTTT

J gene: TRBJ1-6
V gene: TRBV5-6
D gene: .
clone size: few
CDR3 protein: CASSLDLGPLHF
CDR3 DNA: TGTGCCAGCAGCTTGGATCTGGGACCCCTCCACTTT

J gene: TRBJ2-2
V gene: TRBV6-9
D gene: .
clone size: .
CDR3 protein: CASSYARANTGELFF
CDR3 DNA: TGTGCCAGCAGTTATGCCAGGGCGAACACCGGGGAGCTGTTTTTT

J gene: TRBJ2-1
V gene: TRBV24-1
D gene: .
clone size: many
CDR3 protein: CATSDGAGFNEQFF
CDR3 DNA: TGTGCCACCAGTGATGGGGCAGGTTTCAATGAGCAGTTCTTC

J gene: TRBJ2-2
V gene: TRBV4-1
D gene: .
clone size: few
CDR3 protein: CASSHASGAGELFF
CDR3 DNA: TGCGCCAGCAGCCATGCCTCGGGGGCCGGGGAGCTGTTTTTT

J gene: TRBJ1-1
V gene: TRBV11-2
D gene: .
clone size: .
CDR3 protein: CASSLQGGWTEAFF
CDR3 DNA: TGTGCCAGCAGCCTGCAGGGAGGATGGACTGAAGCTTTCTTT

J gene: TRBJ2-3
V gene: TRBV6-6
D gene: TRBD2
clone size: .
CDR3 protein: CASSGISGSTDTQYF
CDR3 DNA: TGTGCCAGCAGTGGAATTAGCGGGAGCACAGATACGCAGTATTTT

J gene: TRBJ1-1
V gene: TRBV20-1
D gene: .
clone size: many
CDR3 protein: CSARGRGNTEAFF
CDR3 DNA: TGCAGTGCTAGAGGGCGGGGGAACACTGAAGCTTTCTTT